Listed below are T cell receptor beta chains from one sample, sequenced in a study of blood T cells in healthy people across ages. TCRdb itself ran the 5' RACE reads through MiXCR, one entry per CDR3 protein. This repertoire shows 2 million or so distinct CDR3 sequences, about 49% found once; its top ten account for approximately 2%. The specimen sequenced was blood. These receptors all stem from a woman aged 35 to 49 in good health. Both conserved end residues are part of each CDR3. The order of the fields is J gene, clone size, CDR3 length, V gene, D gene, CDR3 protein, CDR3 DNA. The D gene is left open where the match is weak. Clone size is stated in some rows and not others, as once, few, many or a class when expanded.

TRBJ2-1,NA,15,TRBV29-1,NA,CSVEGESPTYNEQFF,TGCAGCGTTGAAGGGGAATCCCCCACCTACAATGAGCAGTTCTTC
TRBJ2-5,NA,14,TRBV28,NA,CASSHRTGTGEQYF,TGTGCCAGCAGTCACCGGACTGGGACGGGGGAGCAGTACTTC
TRBJ2-3,NA,18,TRBV27,NA,CASSLWGGTDSSTDTQYF,TGTGCCAGCAGTTTATGGGGGGGGACAGACTCTAGCACAGATACGCAGTATTTT
TRBJ1-5,NA,13,TRBV12-3/TRBV12-4,NA,CASSFGGVQPQHF,TGTGCCAGCAGTTTCGGCGGGGTCCAGCCCCAGCATTTT
TRBJ2-1,few,14,TRBV6-2/TRBV6-3,TRBD2,CASSGTSPYNEQFF,TGTGCCAGCAGCGGGACTAGCCCATACAATGAGCAGTTCTTC
TRBJ2-3,NA,15,TRBV24-1,NA,CATSDSRQRTDTQYF,TGTGCCACCAGTGATTCCCGACAACGCACAGATACGCAGTATTTT
TRBJ2-7,NA,14,TRBV29-1,TRBD2,CRALRRGRGFEQYF,TGCAGAGCGTTGAGGCGCGGGAGGGGCTTCGAGCAGTACTTC
TRBJ2-3,many,17,TRBV7-9,NA,CASSLGMRGPSTDTQYF,TGTGCCAGCAGCTTAGGGATGCGAGGGCCTAGCACAGATACGCAGTATTTT
TRBJ2-7,NA,14,TRBV11-1,NA,CASSELLQGNEQYF,TGTGCCAGCAGCGAACTCTTACAGGGCAACGAGCAGTACTTC
TRBJ1-2,NA,17,TRBV5-6,NA,CASSLVGPETGQDGYTF,TGTGCCAGCAGCTTGGTAGGCCCAGAAACAGGCCAGGATGGCTACACCTTC
TRBJ2-1,NA,16,TRBV20-1,TRBD2,CSARLQTSGGNNEQFF,TGCAGTGCTAGGCTGCAAACTAGCGGGGGGAACAATGAGCAGTTCTTC
TRBJ2-5,NA,14,TRBV3-1,NA,CASSPPVATETQYF,TGTGCCAGCAGTCCCCCGGTAGCAACGGAGACCCAGTACTTC
TRBJ2-5,once,15,TRBV27,NA,CASSSGIALQETQYF,TGTGCCAGCAGTTCCGGGATAGCACTCCAAGAGACCCAGTACTTC
TRBJ1-1,NA,18,TRBV20-1,TRBD1,CSARARDRQGPVNTEAFF,TGCAGTGCTAGAGCTCGAGATAGACAGGGCCCCGTGAACACTGAAGCTTTCTTT
TRBJ1-2,once,13,TRBV28,NA,CASSLGLTAGYTF,TGTGCCAGCAGTTTAGGACTTACAGCGGGCTACACCTTC
TRBJ1-2,NA,14,TRBV28,NA,CASSLRAWNYGYTF,TGTGCCAGCAGTTTGCGGGCTTGGAACTATGGCTACACCTTC
TRBJ2-7,NA,16,TRBV6-6,TRBD2,CASSSPLAGGSYEQYF,TGTGCCAGCAGTTCTCCTCTAGCGGGGGGGAGCTACGAGCAGTACTTC
TRBJ1-6,NA,15,TRBV4-1,NA,CASSQAGPYNSPLHF,TGCGCCAGCAGCCAAGCAGGACCCTATAATTCACCCCTCCACTTT
TRBJ1-2,NA,14,TRBV28,NA,CASSFGGRSYGYTF,TGTGCCAGCAGTTTCGGGGGTAGGAGCTATGGCTACACCTTC
TRBJ2-7,NA,14,TRBV4-1,TRBD1,CASSPPGQGGEQYF,TGCGCCAGCAGCCCGCCGGGACAGGGCGGCGAGCAGTACTTC
TRBJ1-4,NA,13,TRBV29-1,NA,CSVEGGANEKLFF,TGCAGCGTTGAAGGTGGGGCTAATGAAAAACTGTTTTTT
TRBJ2-7,NA,15,TRBV20-1,NA,CSARDLDSFTYEQYF,TGCAGTGCTAGAGATCTGGACAGTTTTACCTACGAGCAGTACTTC
TRBJ2-5,once,13,TRBV20-1,TRBD2,CSVSAGGYNEQYF,TGCAGTGTCTCAGCGGGGGGGTACAATGAGCAGTACTTC
TRBJ1-5,NA,17,TRBV13,NA,CASSLGTGPGDNQPQHF,TGTGCCAGCAGCTTAGGAACTGGACCTGGGGACAATCAGCCCCAGCATTTT
TRBJ1-2,few,16,TRBV7-9,NA,CASSLALVGKARGYTF,TGTGCCAGCAGCTTAGCGCTGGTGGGGAAGGCTCGGGGCTACACCTTC
TRBJ2-4,NA,17,TRBV24-1,NA,CATSDHGTGTGTDIQYF,TGTGCCACCAGTGACCACGGCACAGGAACCGGGACGGACATTCAGTACTTC
TRBJ2-3,NA,12,TRBV27,NA,CASSDIGDTQYF,TGTGCCAGCAGTGATATAGGGGATACGCAGTATTTT
TRBJ1-2,NA,13,TRBV5-1,NA,CASSLSDGGGYTF,TGCGCCAGCAGCCTAAGCGACGGGGGTGGCTACACCTTC
TRBJ2-5,NA,13,TRBV20-1,NA,CSAPNNVQETQYF,TGCAGTGCTCCGAATAATGTTCAAGAGACCCAGTACTTC
TRBJ2-4,NA,22,TRBV11-2,TRBD2,CASSLGEIGGLAEIKAKNIQYF,TGTGCCAGCAGCTTAGGGGAAATTGGGGGACTAGCGGAGATTAAGGCCAAAAACATTCAGTACTTC
TRBJ1-2,NA,15,TRBV13,TRBD1,CASSARDRGNCGYTF,TGTGCCAGCAGCGCCCGGGACAGGGGTAACTGTGGCTACACCTTC
TRBJ2-7,NA,16,TRBV4-1,TRBD2,CASSQSGGGASYEQYF,TGCGCCAGCAGCCAAAGCGGGGGGGGCGCATCCTACGAGCAGTACTTC
TRBJ2-3,once,14,TRBV12-3/TRBV12-4,NA,CASSTSGSADTQYF,TGTGCCAGCAGCACTTCTGGGTCTGCAGATACGCAGTATTTT
TRBJ2-4,NA,16,TRBV4-1,TRBD1,CASSQTGTASSYERYF,TGCGCCAGCAGCCAAACCGGGACAGCAAGCTCCTACGAGCGGTACTTC
TRBJ2-3,NA,15,TRBV9,NA,CASSGPGPNTDTQYF,TGTGCCAGCAGCGGACCGGGACCTAACACAGATACGCAGTATTTT
TRBJ1-5,NA,13,TRBV20-1,TRBD1,CSAQTGLPQPQHF,TGCAGTGCCCAGACAGGGCTACCTCAGCCCCAGCATTTT
TRBJ2-5,NA,14,TRBV20-1,TRBD2,CSAALLAAQETQYF,TGCAGTGCGGCGCTTCTAGCGGCTCAAGAGACCCAGTACTTC
TRBJ2-4,NA,14,TRBV7-3,NA,CASSPGGGQNIQYF,TGTGCCAGCAGCCCCGGAGGGGGCCAAAACATTCAGTACTTC
TRBJ1-5,NA,15,TRBV20-1,NA,CSARAGLPSGQPQHF,TGCAGTGCTAGAGCGGGACTCCCATCCGGTCAGCCCCAGCATTTT
TRBJ2-5,NA,15,TRBV20-1,TRBD2,CSVISRGGRGETQYF,TGCAGTGTTATCTCGCGGGGGGGCCGAGGAGAGACCCAGTACTTC
TRBJ1-2,NA,13,TRBV7-8,NA,CASSRDQGYGYTF,TGTGCCAGCAGCCGGGATCAGGGCTATGGCTACACCTTC
TRBJ1-5,NA,14,TRBV24-1,NA,CATSDRVTNQPQHF,TGTGCCACCAGTGATCGGGTCACCAATCAGCCCCAGCATTTT
TRBJ2-7,NA,15,TRBV20-1,TRBD2,CSARELADAYNEQYF,TGCAGTGCTAGAGAACTAGCGGATGCGTACAATGAGCAGTACTTC
TRBJ2-7,many,13,TRBV12-3/TRBV12-4,TRBD1,CASSQWTGYEQYF,TGTGCCAGCAGTCAATGGACAGGGTACGAGCAGTACTTC
TRBJ2-1,NA,15,TRBV3-1,TRBD1,CASSRGDSFYNEQFF,TGTGCCAGCAGCCGAGGGGACAGCTTTTACAATGAGCAGTTCTTC
TRBJ2-3,NA,19,TRBV7-2,TRBD1,CASSLFLQGALNRLDTQYF,TGTGCCAGCAGCTTGTTTCTACAGGGGGCGCTTAACCGGTTAGATACGCAGTATTTT
TRBJ2-1,few,13,TRBV28,TRBD1,CASSTGVINEQFF,TGTGCCAGCAGTACAGGGGTGATCAATGAGCAGTTCTTC
TRBJ2-3,NA,14,TRBV9,NA,CASSAGRTTDMQYF,TGTGCCAGCAGCGCGGGACGGACCACAGATATGCAGTATTTT
TRBJ1-6,NA,16,TRBV28,TRBD1,CASSLRQGLNNSPLHF,TGTGCCAGCAGCCTCCGACAGGGACTCAATAATTCACCCCTCCACTTT
TRBJ2-7,NA,19,TRBV6-2/TRBV6-3,NA,CASSYPRTKSIPITYEQYF,TGTGCCAGCAGTTACCCAAGAACAAAGAGCATACCGATCACCTACGAGCAGTACTTC
TRBJ2-6,few,15,TRBV6-5,NA,CASRYEASGANVLTF,TGTGCCAGCAGATACGAGGCTTCTGGGGCCAACGTCCTGACTTTC
TRBJ2-5,few,11,TRBV6-6,NA,CASNELETQYF,TGTGCCAGCAACGAACTTGAGACCCAGTACTTC
TRBJ2-5,few,14,TRBV7-2,NA,CASSLVPTTETQYF,TGTGCCAGCAGCTTAGTCCCCACGACGGAGACCCAGTACTTC
TRBJ2-3,few,16,TRBV7-2,TRBD1,CASRSGRDRNTDTQYF,TGTGCCAGCAGATCTGGCAGGGACAGAAACACAGATACGCAGTATTTT